The clone carrying this T cell receptor (beta chain) was detected a few times. CDR1 is SGHDT, CDR2 YYEEEE, per germline. CDR3 length equals 19 residues. After removal of 0 bases from V and 0 bases from J, the junction contained 10 bases not matched to a gene. The data are from a study of OX40 agonist ivuxolimab in advanced cancers. At the level of the study: An agonistic anti-OX40 (CD134) antibody, ivuxolimab, was used to treat the patients.

Profiling relied on immunoSEQ multiplex PCR, and the TCRdb table lists in-frame clones only, not all of them. The table shows under 20,000 clones, with about 70% occurring only once. This specimen was CD4+ or CD8+ T cells sorted from blood, taken in a trial of the OX40 agonist ivuxolimab. The source of this sequence is an adult with an advanced solid tumor such as melanoma, head and neck, liver or kidney cancer. The chain combines TRBV5-6 with TRBJ2-7, with 12 nucleotides matching TRBD2. The CDR3 nucleotides read TGTGCCAGCAGCTTGGTGGCCGGAACTAGCGGGGGGAACTCCTACGAGCAGTACTTC. Protein product: CASSLVAGTSGGNSYEQYF.